A single sample gave rise to the 4 T cell receptor beta chains below, sequenced in a study of vaccination and CD4 T cells after COVID-19. As to treatment: roughly 10-day PBMC culture with coronavirus spike peptide pools or control peptides (ViraFEST assay). Antigens of these TCRs are unknown. The Oncomine TCR Beta short-read assay was applied to DNA of cultured CD4+ T cells. TCRdb fed the PCR reads into MiXCR, producing one record per CDR3 protein. The sample carries fewer than 15,000 distinct CDR3 sequences, about two fifths recorded once. The sample was CD4+ T cells from blood, cultured in vitro. All receptors derive from a human donor who had recovered from COVID-19.

The chain uses TRBV9 and TRBJ1-5; a possible D gene is TRBD1 (6 bases). The CDR3 is made up of 14 amino acids. From germline, CDR1 is SGDLS and CDR2 YYNGEE. V was shortened by 5 bases and J by 7 bases, with 16 bases between the two germline ends. CDR3 residues: CASSQTVQGQPQHF. CDR3 nucleotide sequence: TGTGCCAGCAGTCAGACTGTTCAGGGGCAGCCCCAGCATTTT.

This clonotype showed up just a few times. The gene calls are TRBV6-5 and TRBJ2-5, with D possibly being TRBD2 (5 bases). V was shortened by 4 bases and J by 1 base, with 10 bases between the two germline ends. Germline V lookup: CDR1 MNHEY, CDR2 SVGAGI. This CDR3 is built from 14 residues. The DNA of the CDR3 is TGTGCCAGCAGTTCGAAACGGGGCCAAGAGACCCAGTACTTC. Amino acid sequence: CASSSKRGQETQYF.

The chain carries TRBV5-8 and TRBJ2-3; possibly TRBD2 for D (5 bases). Germline CDR1 is SGHTS and CDR2 is YDEGEE. This CDR3 spans 15 amino acids. Trimming left V 4 bases short and J 0 bases short, with 12 bases between. The chain's CDR3 is CASSVRATSTDTQYF. The DNA for the CDR3 is TGTGCCAGCAGCGTGAGGGCCACTAGCACAGATACGCAGTATTTT.

There are a few counts of this clonotype. The rearrangement uses TRBV20-1 and TRBJ1-1, with D unclear. V was shortened by 0 bases and J by 1 base, with 12 bases between the two germline ends. CDR3 length: 15 amino acids. Germline lookup yields CDR1 DFQATT and CDR2 SNEGSKA (reference sequence). DNA of the CDR3: TGCAGTGCTAGAGAGCCTACAAAGGGGAACACTGAAGCTTTCTTT. Translating it yields CSAREPTKGNTEAFF.